These T cell receptor beta chains were read from a single sample in a study of T cell responses to AZD1222 COVID-19 vaccine. Assay: immunoSEQ multiplex PCR; the TCRdb copy retains only in-frame clones and omits some. The table has about 120,000 clones, about 93% seen once. The sequencing here drew on peripheral blood, taken 28 days after the second AZD1222 dose. These receptors all come from an adult who received the AZD1222 COVID-19 vaccine. Each CDR3 is given with its conserved first and last residue. Fields, in order: J gene, V gene, clone size, D gene, CDR3 DNA, CDR3 protein. The D gene is left open where the match is weak. Clone size, where shown, is once, few, many, or a class for clones that have expanded.

TRBJ1-6 | TRBV27 | . | . | TGTGCCAGCAGACCGGAGAGGGGCTTCTCCTATAATTCACCCCTCCACTTT | CASRPERGFSYNSPLHF
TRBJ2-6 | TRBV6-1 | . | . | TGTGCCAGCAGTGAAGCAACCTTCTGGAGCTCTGGGGCCAACGTCCTGACTTTC | CASSEATFWSSGANVLTF
TRBJ2-5 | TRBV3-1/TRBV3-2 | . | . | TGTGCCAGCAGCCAAGATGGGTTACCCAAGGAGACCCAGTACTTC | CASSQDGLPKETQYF
TRBJ1-2 | TRBV10-3 | . | . | TGTGCCATCAGTGAGTCGACGAGGCGCCTCTATGGCTACACCTTC | CAISESTRRLYGYTF
TRBJ1-2 | TRBV4-3 | . | . | TGCGCCAGCAGCCAGGCTAACTATGGCTACACCTTC | CASSQANYGYTF
TRBJ1-2 | TRBV19 | . | . | TGTGCCAGTAGTATAGATCGGGAACTCCATGGCTACACCTTC | CASSIDRELHGYTF
TRBJ2-1 | TRBV11-2 | . | . | TGTGCCAGCAGCTCCCAAGGGGCGGGGAGCTACAATGAGCAGTTCTTC | CASSSQGAGSYNEQFF
TRBJ2-1 | TRBV3-1/TRBV3-2 | once | . | TGTGCCAGCAGCCTAGCAACCTCCTACAATGAGCAGTTCTTC | CASSLATSYNEQFF
TRBJ1-3 | TRBV9 | . | TRBD1 | TGTGCCAGCAGCGCTTCAGGGACAGTCCAGGACACCATATATTTT | CASSASGTVQDTIYF
TRBJ1-4 | TRBV5-1 | . | TRBD1 | TGCGCCAGCAGCTTGACGGGACAGGATGAAAAACTGTTTTTT | CASSLTGQDEKLFF
TRBJ1-4 | TRBV6-5 | few | . | TGTGCCAGCAGTTATACCCAGAATACTAATGAAAAACTGTTTTTT | CASSYTQNTNEKLFF
TRBJ1-6 | TRBV6-5 | . | . | TGTGCCAGCACGGGACGCCTTAATTCACCCCTCCACTTT | CASTGRLNSPLHF
TRBJ2-7 | TRBV27 | . | TRBD2 | TGTGCCAGCAGGACTAGCGGGGGGGCTCGTGAGCAGTACTTC | CASRTSGGAREQYF
TRBJ2-5 | TRBV18 | . | . | TGTGCCAGCTCACCACCAAGGGCGGGGACCCAGTACTTC | CASSPPRAGTQYF
TRBJ2-1 | TRBV27 | . | . | TGTGCCAGCAGACAGGTAGAGTGGTTCTTC | CASRQVEWFF
TRBJ2-7 | TRBV6-1 | . | . | TGTGCCAGCAGTGAGCAGGGAGGCTCCTACGAGCAGTACTTC | CASSEQGGSYEQYF
TRBJ1-2 | TRBV5-1 | . | . | TGCGCCAGCAGCAACCGGACAGTAAACTATGGCTACACCTTC | CASSNRTVNYGYTF
TRBJ2-4 | TRBV2 | . | . | TGTGCCAGCGGTCTGGGGCCGGAGTACGTCAAAAACATTCAGTACTTC | CASGLGPEYVKNIQYF
TRBJ1-3 | TRBV5-4 | . | . | TGTGCCAGCAGCCTGCAGGGTCTCTACGGAAACACCATATATTTT | CASSLQGLYGNTIYF
TRBJ2-1 | TRBV10-3 | once | . | TGTGCCACTTGCTTCTCTGAGGTCGATGAGCAGTTCTTC | CATCFSEVDEQFF
TRBJ1-6 | TRBV7-8 | . | TRBD1 | TGTGCCAGCAGGACCGGGACAGGGAAGCTGTCACCCCTCCACTTT | CASRTGTGKLSPLHF
TRBJ2-1 | TRBV4-3 | once | TRBD2 | TGCGCCAGCAGCCAAGATCTTCCAGGACTAGCGGGATGGAATGAGCAGTTCTTC | CASSQDLPGLAGWNEQFF
TRBJ1-6 | TRBV6-5 | . | . | TGTGCCAGCAGACTCGAACGGGGAGGGTCACCCCTCCACTTT | CASRLERGGSPLHF
TRBJ1-1 | TRBV7-2 | . | TRBD1 | TGTGCCAGCAGCTCAGGACAGGGGGAGAGTGAAGCTTTCTTT | CASSSGQGESEAFF
TRBJ1-1 | TRBV5-1 | . | . | TGCGCCAGCAGCCTAGGGCTGAAGGGGAACACTGAAGCTTTCTTT | CASSLGLKGNTEAFF
TRBJ2-2 | TRBV5-1 | once | . | TGCGCCAGCAGCTTAGGTGGGGTCACCGGGGAGCTGTTTTTT | CASSLGGVTGELFF
TRBJ1-2 | TRBV7-8 | once | . | TGTGCCAGCAGCTTCGTCAGGGATGGCTACACCTTC | CASSFVRDGYTF
TRBJ1-2 | TRBV5-1 | . | . | TGCGCCAGCAGACCAACAGGAGGGGAAATACATGGCTACACCTTC | CASRPTGGEIHGYTF
TRBJ2-5 | TRBV12-3/TRBV12-4 | . | TRBD2 | TGTGCCAGCCGGGGGGGGCGGGAAGAGACCCAGTACTTC | CASRGGREETQYF
TRBJ1-2 | TRBV4-1 | . | . | TGCGCCAGCAGCCAAGCTGGGACTTATGGCTACACCTTC | CASSQAGTYGYTF
TRBJ1-1 | TRBV5-6 | . | . | TGTGCCAGCAGCTTGGGGTGGGGACGGAACACTGAAGCTTTCTTT | CASSLGWGRNTEAFF
TRBJ1-1 | TRBV5-5 | . | . | TGTGCCAGCAGCCTAGTGGCAGGGACGGGGACTGAAGCTTTCTTT | CASSLVAGTGTEAFF
TRBJ2-7 | TRBV7-2 | . | . | TGTGCCAGCAGCTTAGCGGGCGGACCTCAGAGCTCCTACGAGCAGTACTTC | CASSLAGGPQSSYEQYF
TRBJ2-1 | TRBV30 | . | . | TGTGCCTGGAGCAGGGACTCCTACAATGAGCAGTTCTTC | CAWSRDSYNEQFF
TRBJ1-4 | TRBV20-1 | . | . | TGCAGTGCTAGGTCGGGCGAAAAACTGTTTTTT | CSARSGEKLFF
TRBJ1-5 | TRBV5-6 | . | . | TGTGCCAGCAGCCACAGCGGCAATCAGCCCCAGCATTTT | CASSHSGNQPQHF
TRBJ2-1 | TRBV4-3 | once | TRBD1 | TGCGCCAGCAGCCAAGATGGGCAGGGGGCCAGTGAGCAGTTCTTC | CASSQDGQGASEQFF
TRBJ2-6 | TRBV5-6 | . | . | TGTGCCAGCAGCTTGGCGGTGGGGGCCAACGTCCTGACTTTC | CASSLAVGANVLTF
TRBJ1-2 | TRBV19 | . | . | TGTGCCAGTAGTACCAACCGACAGGCAGTATTCTATGGCTACACCTTC | CASSTNRQAVFYGYTF
TRBJ1-1 | TRBV7-2 | . | . | TGTGCCAGCAGCCCCGGCATGGGGGAAACTGAAGCTTTCTTT | CASSPGMGETEAFF
TRBJ2-1 | TRBV18 | . | . | TGTGCCAGCTCGAGGGGGACACCGAGGAATGAGCAGTTCTTC | CASSRGTPRNEQFF
TRBJ1-1 | TRBV7-2 | once | TRBD1 | TGTGCCAGCAGCTCGTCCGGGACAGCCAACACTGAAGCTTTCTTT | CASSSSGTANTEAFF
TRBJ2-1 | TRBV5-4 | . | TRBD2 | TGTGCCAGCAGCTTGGGACTAGCGGGGTCCAATGAGCAGTTCTTC | CASSLGLAGSNEQFF
TRBJ1-1 | TRBV5-6 | . | TRBD1 | TGTGCCAGCAGCTTCCAGGGGGCGCCAGAGACTGAAGCTTTCTTT | CASSFQGAPETEAFF
TRBJ2-1 | TRBV7-2 | . | TRBD1 | TGTGCCAGCAGCTCCGGGACAGGGTATACGAATGAGCAGTTCTTC | CASSSGTGYTNEQFF
TRBJ2-5 | TRBV15 | once | . | TGTGCCACCAGCATACCCACGGGGGTGGTAGAGACCCAGTACTTC | CATSIPTGVVETQYF
TRBJ2-2 | TRBV7-9 | . | . | TGTGCCAGCAGCTTGCATAACACCGGGGAGCTGTTTTTT | CASSLHNTGELFF
TRBJ2-3 | TRBV19 | . | TRBD2 | TGTGCCAGTAAGCGGGAGGGCCGTTGGAGAGCCACAGATACGCAGTATTTT | CASKREGRWRATDTQYF
TRBJ1-2 | TRBV15 | once | . | TGTGCCACCAGCGGAGGCGGGGGAGGCTACGGCTACACCTTC | CATSGGGGGYGYTF
TRBJ1-6 | TRBV5-6 | . | . | TGTGCCAGCAGCTTTTTCCCGGACCATAATTCACCCCTCCACTTT | CASSFFPDHNSPLHF
TRBJ2-2 | TRBV6-2/TRBV6-3 | . | . | TGTGCCAGCAGTTACCCGGACAAAACGGTCACCGGGGAGCTGTTTTTT | CASSYPDKTVTGELFF
TRBJ2-7 | TRBV5-6 | . | TRBD1 | TGTGCCAGCCGACAAAATTTCGGGACAGGGGAATCCTACGAGCAGTACTTC | CASRQNFGTGESYEQYF
TRBJ1-4 | TRBV13 | . | . | TGTGCCAGCAGCTCCGCCGTAGCTCCGGGGGAAAAACTGTTTTTT | CASSSAVAPGEKLFF
TRBJ2-1 | TRBV11-2 | . | . | TGTGCCAGCAGCTTGGCGGCTGACTACAATGAGCAGTTCTTC | CASSLAADYNEQFF
TRBJ1-5 | TRBV4-3 | . | . | TGCGCCAGCAGCCTACGCAGGGGAGGGGATCAGCCCCAGCATTTT | CASSLRRGGDQPQHF
TRBJ2-5 | TRBV7-2 | . | . | TGTGCCAGCAGCTTAGTCAGGGCGAGGACCCAGTACTTC | CASSLVRARTQYF